This section outlines one T cell receptor (beta chain) sequence together with its context. Antigen specificity is unknown. This record comes from a study of STAT3 mutations in large granular lymphocyte leukemia. Study summary: Among longitudinally sequenced T-LGLL patients, roughly half had canonical activating STAT3 mutations detected. Study findings and constraints: Every T-LGLL patient had at least one immunodominant TCRbeta clonotype. Treatment regimens differed across patients between samplings. TCR clonotype switching after therapy occurred in about 35% of the 18 patients.

The CDR3 contains 14 residues. V was clipped by 5 bases and J by 0 bases; unmatched bases: 2. CDR1 is SGHRS, CDR2 YFSETQ, per germline. Clones were read by immunoSEQ multiplex PCR, and TCRdb kept only the in-frame ones, dropping some. Of about 40,000 clones listed, 88% are singletons. Sequencing used PBMCs. The chain combines TRBV5-1 with TRBJ2-3, with 8 nucleotides matching TRBD2. This receptor was identified in a human donor with T large granular lymphocyte leukemia. Some clones in this sample may be carry-over from other donors' samples. For the CDR3, the DNA is TGCGCCAGCAGTCGGGAGGGAAGCACAGATACGCAGTATTTT. This translates into CASSREGSTDTQYF.